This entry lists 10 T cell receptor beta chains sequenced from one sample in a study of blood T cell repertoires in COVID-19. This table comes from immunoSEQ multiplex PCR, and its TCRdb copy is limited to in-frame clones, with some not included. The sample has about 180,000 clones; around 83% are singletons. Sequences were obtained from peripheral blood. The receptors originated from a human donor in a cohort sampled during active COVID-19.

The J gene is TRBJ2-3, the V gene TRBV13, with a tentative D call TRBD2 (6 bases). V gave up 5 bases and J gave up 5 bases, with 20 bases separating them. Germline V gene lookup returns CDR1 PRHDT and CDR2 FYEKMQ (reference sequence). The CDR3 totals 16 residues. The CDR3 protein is CASSRRGGAGGDTQYF. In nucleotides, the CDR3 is TGTGCCAGCAGCCGTCGAGGTGGGGCCGGGGGAGATACGCAGTATTTT.

The CDR3 protein is CASSESQGVNTEAFF. The CDR3 coding sequence is TGCGCCAGCAGTGAGTCCCAGGGGGTCAACACTGAAGCTTTCTTT. The rearrangement joins TRBV10-1 to TRBJ1-1; TRBD1 matches 7 bases. Germline assignment: CDR1 WNHNN and CDR2 SYGVQD (reference sequence). With V trimmed by 0 bases and J by 2 bases, 3 bases remained unmatched. This CDR3 comprises 15 residues.

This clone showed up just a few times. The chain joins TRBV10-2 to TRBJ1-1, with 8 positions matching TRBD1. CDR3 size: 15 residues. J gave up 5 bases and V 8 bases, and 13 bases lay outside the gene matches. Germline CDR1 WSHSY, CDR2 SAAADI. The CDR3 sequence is CASVGRLRDRTEAFF. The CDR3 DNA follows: TGCGCCAGCGTGGGGCGCCTCCGGGACAGGACTGAAGCTTTCTTT.

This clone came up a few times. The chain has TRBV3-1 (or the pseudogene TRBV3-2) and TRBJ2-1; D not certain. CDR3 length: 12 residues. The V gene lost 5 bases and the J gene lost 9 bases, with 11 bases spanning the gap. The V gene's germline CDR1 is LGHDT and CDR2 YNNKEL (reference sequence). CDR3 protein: CASSLQSFEQFF. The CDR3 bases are TGTGCCAGCAGCTTACAGTCTTTTGAGCAGTTCTTC.

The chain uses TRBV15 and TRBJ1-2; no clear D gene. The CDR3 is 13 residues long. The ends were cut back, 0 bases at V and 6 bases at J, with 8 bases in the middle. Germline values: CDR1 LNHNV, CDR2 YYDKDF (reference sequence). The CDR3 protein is CATSRDREDGYTF. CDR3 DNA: TGTGCCACCAGCAGAGATAGGGAGGATGGCTACACCTTC.

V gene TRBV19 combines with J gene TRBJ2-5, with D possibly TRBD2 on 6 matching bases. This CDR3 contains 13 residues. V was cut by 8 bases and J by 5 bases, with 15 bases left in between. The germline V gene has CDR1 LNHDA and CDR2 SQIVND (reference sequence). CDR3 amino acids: CASAERVGETQYF. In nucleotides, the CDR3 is TGTGCCAGTGCTGAGCGGGTTGGGGAGACCCAGTACTTC.

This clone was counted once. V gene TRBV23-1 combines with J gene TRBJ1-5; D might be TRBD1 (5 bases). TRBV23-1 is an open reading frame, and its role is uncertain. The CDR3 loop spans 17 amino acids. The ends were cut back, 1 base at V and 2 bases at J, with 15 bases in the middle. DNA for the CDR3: TGCGCCAGCAGTCAATTATTAAAGGGGCACGGCAATCAGCCCCAGCATTTT. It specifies CASSQLLKGHGNQPQHF.

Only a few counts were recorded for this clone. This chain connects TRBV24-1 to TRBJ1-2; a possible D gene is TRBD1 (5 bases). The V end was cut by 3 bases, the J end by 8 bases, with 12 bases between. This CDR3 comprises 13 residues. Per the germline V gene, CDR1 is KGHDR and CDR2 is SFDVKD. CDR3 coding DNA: TGTGCCACCAGTGATAGGGCAGGGCAGGGCTACACCTTC. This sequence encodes CATSDRAGQGYTF.

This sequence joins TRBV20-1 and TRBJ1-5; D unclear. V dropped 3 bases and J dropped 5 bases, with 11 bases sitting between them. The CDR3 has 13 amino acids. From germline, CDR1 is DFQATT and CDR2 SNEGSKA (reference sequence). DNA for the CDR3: TGCAGTGCTAGTCGGGGTACCTATCAGCCCCAGCATTTT. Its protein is CSASRGTYQPQHF.

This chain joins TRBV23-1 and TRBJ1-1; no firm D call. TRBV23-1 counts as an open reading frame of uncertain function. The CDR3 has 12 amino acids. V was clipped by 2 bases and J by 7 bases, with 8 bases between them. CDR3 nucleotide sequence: TGCGCCAGCAGTCAACTCGACATTGAAGCTTTCTTT. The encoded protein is CASSQLDIEAFF.